This note documents a single T cell receptor (beta chain) sequence. Antigen specificity is unknown. The junction does not match germline at one end; this may be a read error. Isolation recovered at least 6 million PBMCs from every sample. Then a second PCR, running about 6 to 11 cycles, was carried out with a sample-barcoded 5' primer and a J-beta primer mix. TCRdb processed the 5' RACE reads anew with MiXCR; each CDR3 protein has one entry. The sample holds around 1,000,000 distinct CDR3 sequences, under 30% seen once. This entry comes from a study of blood T cells in healthy people across ages. Whole-study findings and limits: Significant beta diversity loss was already apparent by age roughly 43, declining roughly linearly.

These records were also assigned to another study, of T cells of mothers and their children.

The TCR sequence derives from a girl aged 2 to 9 in good health. The sequencing sample was made of blood.

CDR3 sequence: CSVPTNNIQYF. DNA of the CDR3: TGCAGCGTACCGACCAACAACATTCAGTACTTC. V is TRBV29-1 and J is TRBJ2-4; unclear D gene. Germline V gene sequence: CDR1 SQVTM, CDR2 ANQGSEA. This CDR3 spans 11 amino acids. Based on the CDR3 plus reference TRBV29-1 and TRBJ2-4, the full variable domain is SAVISQKPSRDICQRGTSLTIQCQVDSQVTMMFWYRQQPGQSLTLIATANQGSEATYESGFVIDKFPISRPNLTFSTLTVSNMSPEDSSIYLCSVPTNNIQYFGAGTRLSVL.